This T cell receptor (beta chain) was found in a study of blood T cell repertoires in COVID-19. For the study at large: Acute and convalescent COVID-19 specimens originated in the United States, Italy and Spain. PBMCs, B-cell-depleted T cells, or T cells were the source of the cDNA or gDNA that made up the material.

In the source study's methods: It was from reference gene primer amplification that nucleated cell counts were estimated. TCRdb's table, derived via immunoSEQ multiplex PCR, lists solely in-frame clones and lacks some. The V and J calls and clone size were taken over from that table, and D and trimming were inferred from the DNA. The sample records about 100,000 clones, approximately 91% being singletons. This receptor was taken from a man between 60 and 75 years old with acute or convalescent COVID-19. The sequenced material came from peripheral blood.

The CDR3 loop is CASSLLLNEQFF. DNA for the CDR3: TGTGCCAGCAGCCTCTTGTTAAATGAGCAGTTCTTC. The rearrangement uses TRBV28 and TRBJ2-1; D call uncertain. Trimming removed 6 bases from V and 7 bases from J, with 10 bases in between. Germline lookup yields CDR1 MDHEN and CDR2 SYDVKM. The CDR3 consists of 12 residues.